Each of the 10 T cell receptor beta chains below was sequenced from the same sample in a study of cytomegalovirus exposure and HLA in healthy donors (dated by TCRdb to about 2017). The library was produced with the immunoSEQ multiplex PCR assay. For the multiplex PCR, a mixture combining 60 forward primers for TCR Vbeta segments and 13 reverse primers for TCR Jbeta segments was used. TCRdb limited this immuneACCESS table to in-frame rearrangements with V and J called. A share of clones is missing; checked studies link under half to unresolved V genes, and the rest is unexplained. The sample yields roughly 180,000 clones; about 80% were counted once. The top ten clones comprise around 2.1% of the sample. Sequencing was done on a sample of PBMCs. Every receptor here comes from a woman in her late teens or twenties in good health and CMV-seropositive.

CDR3 sequence (DNA): TGCGCCAGCAGCTATAGCGGGGGGGCCTACTACGAGCAGTACTTC. This gives the protein CASSYSGGAYYEQYF. The chain uses TRBV4-1 and TRBJ2-7; the match to TRBD2 covers 11 bases. Per the germline V gene, CDR1 is MGHRA and CDR2 is YSYEKL. V was clipped by 5 bases and J by 3 bases; unmatched bases: 6. The CDR3 has 15 residues.

The V gene is TRBV5-1, the J gene TRBJ2-3; D perhaps matches TRBD1 (6 bases). Germline loops: CDR1 SGHRS, CDR2 YFSETQ. CDR3 length: 17 amino acids. Trimming took 0 bases from V and 4 from J, leaving 18 bases between them. CDR3 bases: TGCGCCAGCAGCTTGGCCGGCAGGGGTTGGAACCCAGATACGCAGTATTTT. Its translation is CASSLAGRGWNPDTQYF.

This clone appeared once. V and J are TRBV5-4 and TRBJ2-1, with 8 bases that match TRBD1. CDR1 and CDR2 (germline): SGHNT, YYREEE (reference sequence). The CDR3 runs 16 residues. V was clipped by 2 bases and J by 8 bases; unmatched bases: 12. This CDR3 reads CASSFPQGDRRYEQFF. The CDR3 DNA reads TGTGCCAGCAGCTTCCCACAGGGGGACCGTCGGTATGAGCAGTTCTTC. Full variable domain (missing parts from reference TRBV5-4 and TRBJ2-1): ETGVTQSPTHLIKTRGQQVTLRCSSQSGHNTVSWYQQALGQGPQFIFQYYREEENGRGNFPPRFSGLQFPNYSSELNVNALELDDSALYLCASSFPQGDRRYEQFFGPGTRLTVL.

The V gene is TRBV15, the J gene TRBJ1-4; TRBD1 aligns across 7 bases. This CDR3 contains 15 residues. Per germline, CDR1 LNHNV and CDR2 YYDKDF (reference sequence). After removal of 0 bases from V and 5 bases from J, the junction contained 3 bases not matched to a gene. CDR3 amino acids: CATSRDQGGNEKLFF. The CDR3 coding sequence is TGTGCCACCAGCAGAGACCAGGGGGGAAATGAAAAACTGTTTTTT.

The chain combines TRBV11-3 with TRBJ1-1, with 8 nucleotides matching TRBD1. V shed 4 bases and J 4 bases; nucleotides not matched to a gene: 11. The CDR3 extends over 16 amino acids. Germline CDR1 SGHNT, CDR2 YENEEA. Here the CDR3 DNA reads TGTGCCAGCAGCTCCCGGACAGGGATGAAGGGCACTGAAGCTTTCTTT. This gives the protein CASSSRTGMKGTEAFF.

The rearrangement links TRBV19 to TRBJ2-2; D is ambiguous. Trimming stripped 4 bases from V and 2 bases from J, with 5 bases between. The germline V gene encodes CDR1 LNHDA and CDR2 SQIVND (reference sequence). This CDR3 is 13 amino acids long. CDR3 sequence reads: CASSTYNTGELFF. Here the CDR3 DNA reads TGTGCCAGTAGTACCTACAACACCGGGGAGCTGTTTTTT.

As concerns this clone: Distinct nucleotide sequences in the sample also encode this CDR3. The CDR3 DNA sequence: TGTGCCAGTAGTATCCAGGGCACCGGGGAGCTGTTTTTT. This gives the protein CASSIQGTGELFF. This rearrangement joins TRBV19 to TRBJ2-2; D possibly corresponds to TRBD1 (5 bases). With 3 bases removed from V and 4 bases from J, the gap between germline ends came to 6 bases. Germline V gene data show CDR1 as LNHDA and CDR2 as SQIVND (reference sequence). The CDR3 is 13 amino acids.

This chain connects TRBV11-3 to TRBJ2-3, with 9 nucleotides matching TRBD1. V shed 5 bases and J 1 base; nucleotides not matched to a gene: 4. The V gene's germline CDR1 is SGHNT and CDR2 YENEEA. The length of the CDR3 is 15 residues. CDR3 amino acids: CASSDRTGGTDTQYF. The CDR3 coding sequence is TGTGCCAGCAGCGACAGGACAGGGGGCACAGATACGCAGTATTTT.

The chain combines TRBV15 with TRBJ2-5, with a weak D call TRBD2 (6 bases). The V end was cut by 4 bases, the J end by 5 bases, with 20 bases between. CDR3 length equals 16 residues. Germline V gives CDR1 LNHNV, CDR2 YYDKDF (reference sequence). CDR3 amino acids: CATSNSLGVGGETQYF. In nucleotides, the CDR3 is TGTGCCACCAGCAACTCACTTGGGGTCGGAGGGGAGACCCAGTACTTC. The full variable domain, in which reference TRBV15 and TRBJ2-5 provide the parts outside the CDR3, is DAMVIQNPRYQVTQFGKPVTLSCSQTLNHNVMYWYQQKSSQAPKLLFHYYDKDFNNEADTPDNFQSRRPNTSFCFLDIRSPGLGDTAMYLCATSNSLGVGGETQYFGPGTRLLVL.

J is TRBJ1-6 and V is TRBV6-5; no firm D call. The V and J ends lost 0 bases and 8 bases respectively, with 5 bases between them. Looked up from germline, CDR1 is MNHEY and CDR2 is SVGAGI. This CDR3 is built from 13 residues. CDR3 bases: TGTGCCAGCAGTTACTCGCCGGATTCACCCCTCCACTTT. Translating gives CASSYSPDSPLHF.